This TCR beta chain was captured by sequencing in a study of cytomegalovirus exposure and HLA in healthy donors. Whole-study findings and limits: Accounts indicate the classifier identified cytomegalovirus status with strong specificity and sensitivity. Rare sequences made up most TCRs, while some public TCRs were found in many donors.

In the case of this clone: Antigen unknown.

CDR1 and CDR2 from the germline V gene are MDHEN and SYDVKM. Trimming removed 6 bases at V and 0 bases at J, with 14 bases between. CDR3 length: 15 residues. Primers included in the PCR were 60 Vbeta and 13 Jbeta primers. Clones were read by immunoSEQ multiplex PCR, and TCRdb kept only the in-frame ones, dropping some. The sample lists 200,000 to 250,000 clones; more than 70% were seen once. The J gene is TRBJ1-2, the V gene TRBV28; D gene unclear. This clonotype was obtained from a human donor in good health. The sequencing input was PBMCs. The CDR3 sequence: CASSDPPRANYGYTF. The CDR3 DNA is TGTGCCAGCAGCGACCCCCCGAGGGCTAACTATGGCTACACCTTC.